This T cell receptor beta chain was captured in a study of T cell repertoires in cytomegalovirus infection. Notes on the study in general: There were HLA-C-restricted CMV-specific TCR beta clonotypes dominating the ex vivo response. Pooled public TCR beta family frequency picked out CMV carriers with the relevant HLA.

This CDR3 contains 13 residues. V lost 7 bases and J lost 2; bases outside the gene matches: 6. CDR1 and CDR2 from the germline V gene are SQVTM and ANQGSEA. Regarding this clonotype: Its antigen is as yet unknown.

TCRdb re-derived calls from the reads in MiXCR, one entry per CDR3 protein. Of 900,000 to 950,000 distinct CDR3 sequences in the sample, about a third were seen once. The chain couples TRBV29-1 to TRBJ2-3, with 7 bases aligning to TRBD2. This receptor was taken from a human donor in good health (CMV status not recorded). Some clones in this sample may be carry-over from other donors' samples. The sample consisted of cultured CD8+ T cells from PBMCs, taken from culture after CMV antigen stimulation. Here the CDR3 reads CSGSGENTDTQYF. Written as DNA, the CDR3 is TGCAGCGGGAGCGGGGAAAACACAGATACGCAGTATTTT.